The clone carrying this T cell receptor (beta chain) has just a few counts. Its target is unknown. Graves' hyperthyroidism was deemed stable absent ophthalmopathy progression within 18 months. Uncontrolled infections, other autoimmune diseases, pregnancy or lactation led to exclusion of patients. The PBMCs studied were ones that came from 10 ml fresh peripheral blood. The sample originates from a study of T cells in Graves' hyperthyroidism and ophthalmopathy. Germline lookup yields CDR1 MNHNS and CDR2 SASEGT. The CDR3 is 14 amino acids. Trimming cost V 6 bases and J 0 bases; bases outside gene matches: 2. The CDR3 regions of TCR beta were amplified from RNA transcripts. The HTBI primer set drove a first-round RT-PCR of the TCR CDR3. TCRdb ran MiXCR on the multiplex PCR reads and lists one entry per CDR3 protein. The table lists 300,000 to 500,000 distinct CDR3 sequences, around 14% of them singletons.

Overall study findings and caveats: Among thyroid clonotypes expanded above 0.001, most also appeared in blood.

This TCR came from a woman aged 25 to 45 with Graves' hyperthyroidism. The gene calls are TRBV6-1 and TRBJ2-4, with TRBD2 matching over 7 bases. The material sequenced was blood. The CDR3 DNA sequence: TGTGCCAGCAGGGGGGGGGTAGCCAAAAACATTCAGTACTTC. Translation: CASRGGVAKNIQYF.